One sample yielded the 20 T cell receptor beta chains listed below, sequenced in a study of PD-L1 blockade in urothelial cancer. Time point: pretreatment peripheral blood. Some clones are missing from TCRdb's copy, which holds only in-frame ones; the method was immunoSEQ multiplex PCR. There are about 87,000 clones in the sample; 80% to 85% occur only once, and roughly 2% lies in the top ten. The sequenced sample was PBMCs, obtained around atezolizumab (anti-PD-L1) treatment. The receptors come from a man aged 55 to 69 with urothelial cancer.

This clone was counted once. The rearrangement links TRBV4-1 to TRBJ1-1, with D uncertain. V dropped 0 bases and J dropped 4 bases, with 9 bases sitting between them. This CDR3 has 14 residues. The germline V gene encodes CDR1 MGHRA and CDR2 YSYEKL. CDR3 coding DNA: TGCGCCAGCAGCCAAGATCCGGCGGCCACTGAAGCTTTCTTT. As protein: CASSQDPAATEAFF.

The chain has TRBV30 and TRBJ2-5; 7 bases map to TRBD1. The CDR3 is 12 residues long. Germline values: CDR1 GTSNPN, CDR2 SVGIG (reference sequence). The trim removed 5 bases at V and 6 bases at J, leaving 6 bases unmatched. The CDR3: CAWETGKKTQYF. CDR3 coding DNA: TGTGCCTGGGAGACAGGGAAAAAGACCCAGTACTTC.

V is TRBV28 and J is TRBJ2-2; 7 bases fit TRBD2. V gave up 6 bases and J gave up 5 bases; unmatched junction bases: 9. The CDR3 has 15 residues. The V gene's germline CDR1 is MDHEN and CDR2 SYDVKM. The CDR3 nucleotides read TGTGCCAGCAGCCCGGAACTAGCGAGGACCGGGGAGCTGTTTTTT. Its protein is CASSPELARTGELFF.

The V call is TRBV9, the J call TRBJ2-1, with D tentatively TRBD1 (6 bases). Per germline, CDR1 SGDLS and CDR2 YYNGEE. The CDR3 extends over 16 amino acids. Between the trimmed V and J ends, which lost 3 bases and 0 bases, there was a span of 13 bases. The CDR3 sequence: CASSGKTGRSYNEQFF. The CDR3 DNA reads as TGTGCCAGCAGCGGGAAGACAGGACGCTCCTACAATGAGCAGTTCTTC.

The chain has TRBV19 and TRBJ2-4; 7 nucleotides line up with TRBD1. Germline V gene data show CDR1 as LNHDA and CDR2 as SQIVND (reference sequence). With 5 bases clipped from V and 9 bases from J, the junction kept 13 bases outside the gene matches. CDR3 length: 15 residues. CDR3 residues: CASSSQTGNLGIQYF. CDR3 nucleotides: TGTGCCAGTAGTTCCCAGACAGGGAATCTAGGCATTCAGTACTTC. Variable domain in full (rest from reference TRBV19 and TRBJ2-4): DGGITQSPKYLFRKEGQNVTLSCEQNLNHDAMYWYRQDPGQGLRLIYYSQIVNDFQKGDIAEGYSVSREKKESFPLTVTSAQKNPTAFYLCASSSQTGNLGIQYFGAGTRLSVL.

The V and J genes are TRBV19 and TRBJ2-2, with 9 bases matching TRBD2. V gave up 2 bases and J gave up 6 bases; unmatched junction bases: 4. Germline loops: CDR1 LNHDA, CDR2 SQIVND (reference sequence). The CDR3 contains 15 residues. The CDR3 here is CASSITGTSPGELFF. In nucleotides, the CDR3 is TGTGCCAGTAGTATAACCGGGACTAGCCCCGGGGAGCTGTTTTTT.

The V gene is TRBV7-9, the J gene TRBJ1-3, with D perhaps matching TRBD1 (5 bases). This CDR3 is built from 16 residues. Germline values: CDR1 SEHNR, CDR2 FQNEAQ (reference sequence). The V end was cut by 5 bases, the J end by 0 bases, with 14 bases between. The CDR3 sequence: CASSPLSGGSGNTIYF. CDR3 bases: TGTGCCAGCAGCCCTCTGAGCGGGGGCTCTGGAAACACCATATATTTT.

This clone came up a few times. This chain joins TRBV5-1 and TRBJ2-7; 7 positions match TRBD1. CDR1 is SGHRS, CDR2 YFSETQ, per germline. V was clipped by 4 bases and J by 1 base; unmatched bases: 5. This CDR3 comprises 14 residues. The CDR3 DNA sequence: TGCGCCAGCAGCGAGGACAGGATATCCTACGAGCAGTACTTC. This codes for CASSEDRISYEQYF.

CDR3 loop: CASSLSGAPTDTQYF. For the CDR3, the DNA is TGTGCCAGCAGCTTAAGTGGGGCCCCCACAGATACGCAGTATTTT. J is TRBJ2-3 and V is TRBV11-3; maybe TRBD1 (5 bases). Germline V gene data show CDR1 as SGHNT and CDR2 as YENEEA. The CDR3 has 15 residues. V was cut by 2 bases and J by 2 bases, with 11 bases left in between.

The V and J genes are TRBV19 and TRBJ1-1; maybe TRBD1 (6 bases). Germline V gene lookup returns CDR1 LNHDA and CDR2 SQIVND (reference sequence). The CDR3 is made up of 13 amino acids. V lost 5 bases, J lost 7 bases, and 14 bases lay in between. The CDR3 loop is CASSFLRQVEAFF. In nucleotides, the CDR3 is TGTGCCAGTAGTTTCCTACGACAGGTTGAAGCTTTCTTT.

The V and J genes are TRBV4-1 and TRBJ2-7, with a possible D match to TRBD2 (6 bases). Germline V CDR1 and CDR2: MGHRA, YSYEKL. With 4 bases removed from V and 4 bases from J, the gap between germline ends came to 8 bases. There are 12 residues in the CDR3. The CDR3 DNA reads as TGCGCCAGCAGCCGGAGCGGGTACGAGCAGTACTTC. Its translation is CASSRSGYEQYF.

This chain links TRBV7-2 with TRBJ1-1, with D maybe TRBD1 (6 bases). From germline, CDR1 is SGHTA and CDR2 FQGNSA. This CDR3 has 14 amino acids. Trimming left V 5 bases short and J 7 bases short, with 17 bases between. CDR3 in amino acids: CASSNVQGRGEAFF. Written as DNA, the CDR3 is TGTGCCAGCAGCAACGTGCAGGGGAGGGGTGAAGCTTTCTTT.

The V gene is TRBV6-1, the J gene TRBJ1-1; D remains unclear. Germline V gene data show CDR1 as MNHNS and CDR2 as SASEGT. The CDR3 covers 12 residues. V dropped 1 base and J dropped 7 bases, with 7 bases sitting between them. The CDR3 region has the DNA TGTGCCAGCAGTGAAGATGTACTTGAAGCTTTCTTT. It specifies CASSEDVLEAFF.

The chain is built from TRBV5-1 and TRBJ1-1; TRBD1 matches 7 bases. The V gene end was trimmed by 3 bases and the J gene end by 6 bases; junction bases not matched to a gene: 14. The CDR3 length is 16 residues. Germline lookup yields CDR1 SGHRS and CDR2 YFSETQ. CDR3 sequence reads: CASSWNSETGSAEAFF. CDR3 nucleotides: TGCGCCAGCAGCTGGAATTCAGAGACAGGGAGCGCTGAAGCTTTCTTT.

This clone was picked up a small number of times. This rearrangement joins TRBV7-9 to TRBJ2-7; the D is unclear. The CDR3 has 15 residues. Trimming cost V 4 bases and J 3 bases, with 16 bases left between them. Germline loops: CDR1 SEHNR, CDR2 FQNEAQ (reference sequence). The DNA of the CDR3 is TGTGCCAGCAGCTCACGACTCTCTCCTCACTACGAGCAGTACTTC. This translates into CASSSRLSPHYEQYF.

The chain combines TRBV28 with TRBJ2-2; 7 bases are shared with TRBD1. Trimming cost V 1 base and J 4 bases; bases outside gene matches: 9. This CDR3 region has 17 residues. CDR1 and CDR2 (germline): MDHEN, SYDVKM. The CDR3 region is CASSLLKGAMGTGELFF. CDR3 coding DNA: TGTGCCAGCAGTTTATTAAAGGGGGCGATGGGCACCGGGGAGCTGTTTTTT.

The chain joins TRBV11-2 to TRBJ2-3, with D maybe TRBD1 (5 bases). Germline V gene data show CDR1 as SGHAT and CDR2 as FQNNGV. The CDR3 has 17 residues. V dropped 4 bases and J dropped 0 bases, with 17 bases sitting between them. The CDR3 spells CASSSGGAVSSTDTQYF. The CDR3 DNA sequence: TGTGCCAGCAGCTCAGGTGGGGCCGTGTCTAGCACAGATACGCAGTATTTT.

The chain employs TRBV6-6 and TRBJ2-1, with D possibly TRBD1 on 6 matching bases. Germline CDR1 MNHNY, CDR2 SVGAGI (reference sequence). This CDR3 is built from 15 residues. The ends were cut back, 1 base at V and 3 bases at J, with 10 bases in the middle. CDR3 nucleotides: TGTGCCAGCAGTTACTACACAGGGTACTACAATGAGCAGTTCTTC. It codes for CASSYYTGYYNEQFF.

The V and J genes are TRBV2 and TRBJ2-5; 7 nucleotides agree with TRBD1. Germline CDR1 is SNHLY and CDR2 is FYNNEI. The CDR3 runs 17 residues. V shed 0 bases, J shed 4 bases, and the junction held 11 bases outside the gene matches. For the CDR3, the DNA is TGTGCCAGCAGTGAAGCCCAAGACAGGGTGAATTCAGAGACCCAGTACTTC. Translating gives CASSEAQDRVNSETQYF.

The chain joins TRBV7-9 to TRBJ2-1; D perhaps matches TRBD2 (6 bases). Germline CDR1 is SEHNR and CDR2 is FQNEAQ (reference sequence). The CDR3 is 17 residues long. V was clipped by 1 base and J by 4 bases, with 17 bases between them. The CDR3 DNA reads TGTGCCAGCAGCTTAGTGGGTCCCCAGGGACTGTACAATGAGCAGTTCTTC. Protein sequence: CASSLVGPQGLYNEQFF. The full variable domain, rest sourced from reference TRBV7-9 and TRBJ2-1, is DTGVSQNPRHKITKRGQNVTFRCDPISEHNRLYWYRQTLGQGPEFLTYFQNEAQLEKSRLLSDRFSAERPKGSFSTLEIQRTEQGDSAMYLCASSLVGPQGLYNEQFFGPGTRLTVL.